This T cell receptor beta chain was observed in a study of CD8+ T cells in alopecia areata. Study results and limitations: The study found TCR sharing across patients less clear than in mice, possibly for HLA reasons.

The CDR3 length is 17 residues. Germline assignment: CDR1 SQVTM and CDR2 ANQGSEA. Germline trimming cut 0 bases from V and 2 bases from J; bases unmatched to any gene: 9. Remarks on this clone: The antigen remains unidentified.

Once RNA had been extracted, it was reverse transcribed into cDNA to act as the sequencing template. The repertoire was sequenced with immunoSEQ multiplex PCR; TCRdb's copy has only in-frame clones and lacks some. The data hold some 150,000 clones, with 40% to 60% observed a single time. The chain couples TRBV29-1 to TRBJ2-3, with TRBD2 matching 9 bases. The sequencing here drew on CD8+ T cells sorted from blood, taken at week 0. This clonotype was sampled from a human donor with alopecia areata. CDR3 sequence: CSVEDGGSGGNTDTQYF. Here the CDR3 DNA reads TGCAGCGTTGAAGATGGCGGGAGCGGGGGGAACACAGATACGCAGTATTTT.